Given below is one T cell receptor beta chain in context. No antigen is known for it. The V end lost 2 bases, the J end lost 3 bases, and 12 bases lay between the germline ends. Germline V lookup: CDR1 SGHNT, CDR2 YYREEE (reference sequence). CDR3 length equals 14 residues. These data come from a study of long-term antiretroviral therapy in people with HIV. General study findings and limits: CDR3 length ranges were narrower in HIV repertoires than in controls. The study collected no data on ART adherence, viral resistance or therapy changes.

It was version v3.0 of the immunoSEQ assay that was run at survey level. Profiled with immunoSEQ multiplex PCR; TCRdb holds only in-frame clones, not every one. The repertoire includes approximately 29,000 clones, around 84% of them detected once, and about 6.7% sits in the top ten. The sample consisted of unsorted PBMCs, taken 0.4 years after starting antiretroviral therapy. V is TRBV5-4 and J is TRBJ2-7, with unresolved D. The sequence was collected from a man aged 18 to 35 with HIV. The CDR3 reads CASSFAASNYEQYF. The CDR3 region has the DNA TGTGCCAGCAGCTTTGCAGCGTCCAACTACGAGCAGTACTTC.